The rows below give T cell receptor beta chains drawn from one sample of a study of cytomegalovirus exposure and HLA in healthy donors. Libraries were prepared by immunoSEQ multiplex PCR; TCRdb keeps only in-frame clonotypes and omits some of them. Here the sample spans about 160,000 clones, roughly nine tenths being singletons. Sequencing was performed on PBMCs. The receptors derive from a woman aged 30 to 39 in good health and CMV-seronegative. The CDR3 runs from the conserved cysteine through the conserved F or W. The order of the fields is D gene, V gene, clone size, J gene, CDR3 protein, CDR3 DNA. D genes are given only for firm matches. Not every row has a clone size; where given, it reads once, few, many or a size class.

D gene: TRBD1; V gene: TRBV10-2; clone size: NA; J gene: TRBJ2-7; CDR3 protein: CASSGTGVDEQYF; CDR3 DNA: TGCGCCAGCTCCGGGACAGGGGTGGACGAGCAGTACTTC
D gene: TRBD2; V gene: TRBV6-1; clone size: few; J gene: TRBJ2-7; CDR3 protein: CASGRGATYEQYF; CDR3 DNA: TGTGCCAGTGGGCGGGGGGCAACCTACGAGCAGTACTTC
D gene: NA; V gene: TRBV2; clone size: NA; J gene: TRBJ2-1; CDR3 protein: CASHRYNEQFF; CDR3 DNA: TGTGCCAGCCATAGGTACAATGAGCAGTTCTTC
D gene: NA; V gene: TRBV4-2; clone size: few; J gene: TRBJ1-2; CDR3 protein: CASSQTWEGDDGYTF; CDR3 DNA: TGTGCCAGCAGCCAGACATGGGAGGGGGACGATGGCTACACCTTC
D gene: TRBD2; V gene: TRBV4-2; clone size: once; J gene: TRBJ2-1; CDR3 protein: CASSQEGGGAYNEQFF; CDR3 DNA: TGTGCCAGCAGCCAAGAGGGTGGGGGGGCCTACAATGAGCAGTTCTTC
D gene: NA; V gene: TRBV6-5; clone size: NA; J gene: TRBJ2-5; CDR3 protein: CASSYSEGETQYF; CDR3 DNA: TGTGCCAGCAGTTACTCTGAGGGGGAGACCCAGTACTTC
D gene: NA; V gene: TRBV10-3; clone size: NA; J gene: TRBJ1-1; CDR3 protein: CAISLRAQSPEAFF; CDR3 DNA: TGTGCCATCAGTCTCAGGGCTCAGAGTCCTGAAGCTTTCTTT
D gene: TRBD1; V gene: TRBV11-2; clone size: NA; J gene: TRBJ2-5; CDR3 protein: CASSLGTGGETQYF; CDR3 DNA: TGTGCCAGCAGCTTGGGGACAGGGGGAGAGACCCAGTACTTC
D gene: TRBD1; V gene: TRBV5-1; clone size: NA; J gene: TRBJ2-5; CDR3 protein: CASSPEGTGVQTQYF; CDR3 DNA: TGCGCCAGCAGCCCCGAAGGGACAGGGGTACAGACCCAGTACTTC
D gene: NA; V gene: TRBV6-4; clone size: NA; J gene: TRBJ2-1; CDR3 protein: CASSRESSYNEQFF; CDR3 DNA: TGTGCCAGCAGTAGGGAATCCTCCTACAATGAGCAGTTCTTC
D gene: NA; V gene: TRBV11-2; clone size: NA; J gene: TRBJ2-3; CDR3 protein: CASSLTVGTDTQYF; CDR3 DNA: TGTGCCAGCAGCTTAACGGTGGGGACAGATACGCAGTATTTT
D gene: TRBD1; V gene: TRBV11-2; clone size: NA; J gene: TRBJ1-1; CDR3 protein: CASTNRGNTEAFF; CDR3 DNA: TGTGCCAGCACGAACAGGGGTAACACTGAAGCTTTCTTT
D gene: NA; V gene: TRBV7-8; clone size: NA; J gene: TRBJ2-7; CDR3 protein: CASSLGYREQYF; CDR3 DNA: TGTGCCAGCAGCTTAGGTTACAGGGAGCAGTACTTC
D gene: TRBD1; V gene: TRBV4-1; clone size: NA; J gene: TRBJ1-1; CDR3 protein: CASSQGQGNTEAFF; CDR3 DNA: TGCGCCAGCAGCCAAGGACAGGGCAACACTGAAGCTTTCTTT
D gene: NA; V gene: TRBV4-2; clone size: NA; J gene: TRBJ2-1; CDR3 protein: CASSQVDLKAASASNEQFF; CDR3 DNA: TGTGCCAGCAGCCAAGTTGATCTGAAGGCGGCTAGCGCCTCCAATGAGCAGTTCTTC
D gene: NA; V gene: TRBV5-5; clone size: NA; J gene: TRBJ2-7; CDR3 protein: CASSLWGSYEQYF; CDR3 DNA: TGTGCCAGCAGCTTGTGGGGTTCCTACGAGCAGTACTTC
D gene: TRBD2; V gene: TRBV5-8; clone size: NA; J gene: TRBJ2-7; CDR3 protein: CASSQSGILDEQYF; CDR3 DNA: TGTGCCAGCAGCCAGAGCGGGATCCTTGACGAGCAGTACTTC
D gene: TRBD1; V gene: TRBV29-1; clone size: NA; J gene: TRBJ1-1; CDR3 protein: CSAPRQGPEAFF; CDR3 DNA: TGCAGCGCACCCCGACAGGGGCCTGAAGCTTTCTTT
D gene: NA; V gene: TRBV6-5; clone size: NA; J gene: TRBJ1-2; CDR3 protein: CASSYGGAYGYTF; CDR3 DNA: TGTGCCAGCAGTTACGGCGGAGCCTATGGCTACACCTTC
D gene: NA; V gene: TRBV7-3; clone size: NA; J gene: TRBJ2-3; CDR3 protein: CASSLLGFTDTQYF; CDR3 DNA: TGTGCCAGCAGTCTACTAGGCTTCACAGATACGCAGTATTTT
D gene: NA; V gene: TRBV4-3; clone size: NA; J gene: TRBJ2-7; CDR3 protein: CASSQDEAEQYF; CDR3 DNA: TGCGCCAGCAGCCAAGATGAGGCAGAACAGTACTTC
D gene: TRBD2; V gene: TRBV5-4; clone size: NA; J gene: TRBJ2-7; CDR3 protein: CASREGTSGGSYEQYF; CDR3 DNA: TGTGCCAGCAGGGAAGGGACTAGCGGGGGTTCCTACGAGCAGTACTTC
D gene: NA; V gene: TRBV5-4; clone size: NA; J gene: TRBJ2-7; CDR3 protein: CASSRSGRSSYEQYF; CDR3 DNA: TGTGCCAGCAGCCGCTCGGGACGGAGCTCCTACGAGCAGTACTTC
D gene: NA; V gene: TRBV19; clone size: NA; J gene: TRBJ2-5; CDR3 protein: CASSARSETQYF; CDR3 DNA: TGTGCCAGTAGTGCCCGTTCTGAGACCCAGTACTTC
D gene: NA; V gene: TRBV5-1; clone size: once; J gene: TRBJ2-7; CDR3 protein: CASRKGDTYEQYF; CDR3 DNA: TGCGCCAGCAGAAAGGGGGACACCTACGAGCAGTACTTC
D gene: TRBD1; V gene: TRBV7-2; clone size: NA; J gene: TRBJ1-2; CDR3 protein: CASSRGTEDGYTF; CDR3 DNA: TGTGCCAGCAGCCGCGGGACAGAGGATGGCTACACCTTC
D gene: NA; V gene: TRBV11-1; clone size: NA; J gene: TRBJ1-6; CDR3 protein: CASSSGQFNSPLHF; CDR3 DNA: TGTGCCAGCAGCTCGGGGCAGTTTAATTCACCCCTCCACTTT
D gene: TRBD1; V gene: TRBV7-8; clone size: NA; J gene: TRBJ2-3; CDR3 protein: CASSSYQGQPNTDTQYF; CDR3 DNA: TGTGCCAGCAGCTCGTACCAGGGACAGCCAAACACAGATACGCAGTATTTT
D gene: NA; V gene: TRBV5-1; clone size: NA; J gene: TRBJ2-2; CDR3 protein: CASSLATGELFF; CDR3 DNA: TGCGCCAGCAGCTTGGCCACCGGGGAGCTGTTTTTT
D gene: NA; V gene: TRBV4-3; clone size: NA; J gene: TRBJ2-1; CDR3 protein: CASSRKGYNEQFF; CDR3 DNA: TGCGCCAGCAGCCGTAAAGGATACAATGAGCAGTTCTTC
D gene: NA; V gene: TRBV7-9; clone size: NA; J gene: TRBJ2-3; CDR3 protein: CASSFGGGTDTQYF; CDR3 DNA: TGTGCCAGCAGCTTCGGCGGGGGCACAGATACGCAGTATTTT
D gene: NA; V gene: TRBV30; clone size: NA; J gene: TRBJ1-1; CDR3 protein: CAWSRDLNTEAFF; CDR3 DNA: TGTGCCTGGAGCAGGGATCTGAACACTGAAGCTTTCTTT
D gene: TRBD1; V gene: TRBV30; clone size: NA; J gene: TRBJ2-3; CDR3 protein: CAWRWGTGITDTQYF; CDR3 DNA: TGTGCCTGGAGGTGGGGGACAGGGATAACAGATACGCAGTATTTT
D gene: NA; V gene: TRBV28; clone size: NA; J gene: TRBJ2-6; CDR3 protein: CASSPGGVGPSGANVLTF; CDR3 DNA: TGTGCCAGCAGTCCTGGAGGGGTGGGGCCTTCTGGGGCCAACGTCCTGACTTTC
D gene: TRBD1; V gene: TRBV6-6; clone size: NA; J gene: TRBJ1-1; CDR3 protein: CASSHGQGEAFF; CDR3 DNA: TGTGCCAGCAGCCACGGACAGGGTGAAGCTTTCTTT
D gene: TRBD1; V gene: TRBV5-6; clone size: NA; J gene: TRBJ1-4; CDR3 protein: CASSLGTANEKLFF; CDR3 DNA: TGTGCCAGCAGCCTCGGGACAGCTAATGAAAAACTGTTTTTT
D gene: NA; V gene: TRBV6-5; clone size: NA; J gene: TRBJ1-1; CDR3 protein: CASSSLGSEAFF; CDR3 DNA: TGTGCCAGCAGTTCTCTCGGGTCTGAAGCTTTCTTT
D gene: NA; V gene: TRBV25-1; clone size: NA; J gene: TRBJ2-4; CDR3 protein: CASSEWVAKNIQYF; CDR3 DNA: TGTGCCAGCAGTGAATGGGTAGCCAAAAACATTCAGTACTTC
D gene: NA; V gene: TRBV7-3; clone size: NA; J gene: TRBJ2-1; CDR3 protein: CASSFGGSNEQFF; CDR3 DNA: TGTGCCAGCAGCTTTGGTGGGAGCAATGAGCAGTTCTTC
D gene: TRBD1; V gene: TRBV7-6; clone size: NA; J gene: TRBJ1-5; CDR3 protein: CASSVETGGSNQPQHF; CDR3 DNA: TGTGCCAGCAGCGTCGAGACAGGGGGCTCCAATCAGCCCCAGCATTTT